The 14 T cell receptor beta chains below were found in one sample sequenced in a study of T cell responses to AZD1222 COVID-19 vaccine. Generated by immunoSEQ multiplex PCR, the TCRdb table keeps only in-frame clones and is missing some. Altogether roughly 190,000 clones are present, about 89% being singletons, with the ten largest covering around 3.5%. The sample consisted of peripheral blood, taken 28 days after the second AZD1222 dose. The receptors were gathered from an adult who received the AZD1222 COVID-19 vaccine.

The chain has TRBV7-9 and TRBJ1-6; D unresolved. The CDR3 covers 15 residues. V gave up 3 bases and J gave up 5 bases, with 11 bases separating them. The V gene's germline CDR1 is SEHNR and CDR2 FQNEAQ (reference sequence). Here the CDR3 DNA reads TGTGCCAGCAGCTTCTTAGACACAGATAATTCACCCCTCCACTTT. It specifies CASSFLDTDNSPLHF.

The J gene is TRBJ2-2, the V gene TRBV10-3; perhaps TRBD1 as D (6 bases). V was pared by 7 bases and J by 8 bases, with 17 bases between. The CDR3 extends over 14 amino acids. Germline-derived CDR1 and CDR2 are ENHRY and SYGVKD. CDR3 nucleotide sequence: TGTGCCATCAAAGGGACAATTTCGGGGGGGGAGCTGTTTTTT. It translates to CAIKGTISGGELFF.

The chain recombines TRBV24-1 with TRBJ1-2; 8 nucleotides agree with TRBD1. The J segment lost 4 bases and the V segment lost 7 bases, leaving 4 bases of the junction unmatched. Germline-derived CDR1 and CDR2 are KGHDR and SFDVKD. The CDR3 spans 13 residues. The CDR3 bases are TGTGCCACCAGCGCAGGGGGCACCTATGGCTACACCTTC. Translation: CATSAGGTYGYTF.

V usage is TRBV19 and J usage is TRBJ2-7, with 7 positions matching TRBD2. The V and J ends lost 6 bases and 1 base, in that order; junction bases with no gene match: 9. Germline-derived CDR1 and CDR2 are LNHDA and SQIVND (reference sequence). This CDR3 has 15 amino acids. CDR3 amino acids: CASSPPGGLSYEQYF. The CDR3 DNA reads as TGTGCCAGTAGCCCACCCGGGGGGTTATCCTACGAGCAGTACTTC. The full variable domain, in which reference TRBV19 and TRBJ2-7 provide the parts outside the CDR3, is DGGITQSPKYLFRKEGQNVTLSCEQNLNHDAMYWYRQDPGQGLRLIYYSQIVNDFQKGDIAEGYSVSREKKESFPLTVTSAQKNPTAFYLCASSPPGGLSYEQYFGPGTRLTVT.

The chain employs TRBV2 and TRBJ2-1; 7 bases agree with TRBD1. J lost 3 bases, V lost 8 bases, and 7 bases had no gene match. Germline CDR1 and CDR2: SNHLY and FYNNEI. This CDR3 comprises 14 residues. The CDR3: CASLVRTGYNEQFF. The DNA of the CDR3 is TGTGCCAGCCTCGTAAGGACAGGCTACAATGAGCAGTTCTTC. Based on the CDR3 plus reference TRBV2 and TRBJ2-1, the full variable domain is EPEVTQTPSHQVTQMGQEVILRCVPISNHLYFYWYRQILGQKVEFLVSFYNNEISEKSEIFDDQFSVERPDGSNFTLKIRSTKLEDSAMYFCASLVRTGYNEQFFGPGTRLTVL.

The CDR3 DNA follows: TGTGCCAGCAGCGACGTCGACCGCAGGGGGCGTGCCCACGAGCAGTACTTC. It is translated as CASSDVDRRGRAHEQYF. The chain joins TRBV5-6 to TRBJ2-7, with 8 bases matching TRBD1. The CDR3 is made up of 17 amino acids. Germline assignment: CDR1 SGHDT and CDR2 YYEEEE. The V segment lost 4 bases and the J segment 5 bases; nucleotides outside the gene matches: 17. Full variable domain (remainder filled in from reference TRBV5-6 and TRBJ2-7): DAGVTQSPTHLIKTRGQQVTLRCSPKSGHDTVSWYQQALGQGPQFIFQYYEEEERQRGNFPDRFSGHQFPNYSSELNVNALLLGDSALYLCASSDVDRRGRAHEQYFGPGTRLTVT.

The V call is TRBV6-5, the J call TRBJ1-5, with 7 bases fitting TRBD1. CDR3 size: 14 residues. V was pared by 2 bases and J by 5 bases, with 3 bases of the junction left unmatched. Germline CDR1 MNHEY, CDR2 SVGAGI. The CDR3 nucleotides read TGTGCCAGCAGTTACAGGGGGCTTGATCAGCCCCAGCATTTT. Its protein product is CASSYRGLDQPQHF.

The CDR3 loop reads CASSLRPLGYNEQFF. DNA of the CDR3: TGTGCCAGCAGCTTAAGGCCCCTGGGGTACAATGAGCAGTTCTTC. The chain has TRBV7-3 and TRBJ2-1; D remains ambiguous. V was cut by 1 base and J by 4 bases, with 11 bases left in between. CDR1 SGHTA and CDR2 FQGTGA come from the germline V gene. The CDR3 runs to 15 residues.

The rearrangement joins TRBV6-6 to TRBJ2-7; D is possibly TRBD2 (5 bases). Per germline, CDR1 MNHNY and CDR2 SVGAGI (reference sequence). Trimming removed 2 bases from V and 4 bases from J, with 12 bases in between. The CDR3 is 14 residues long. The CDR3 reads CASSYDSSRYEQYF. The CDR3 coding sequence is TGTGCCAGCAGTTACGATTCTAGCAGATACGAGCAGTACTTC.

V and J are TRBV6-5 and TRBJ2-7; TRBD2 is a possible D gene (5 bases). Trimming stripped 0 bases from V and 0 bases from J, with 12 bases between. Germline V gene sequence: CDR1 MNHEY, CDR2 SVGAGI. CDR3 size: 16 residues. CDR3 coding DNA: TGTGCCAGCAGTTACTCGAGTTTAACTAGCTCCTACGAGCAGTACTTC. Encoded protein: CASSYSSLTSSYEQYF.

J is TRBJ2-7 and V is TRBV11-3; TRBD1 matches 9 bases. There are 15 residues in the CDR3. The V and J ends lost 4 bases and 2 bases, in that order; junction bases with no gene match: 6. The germline CDR1 and CDR2 sequences are SGHNT and YENEEA. CDR3 coding DNA: TGTGCCAGCAGCTCTCCGGGACAGGGTACCTACGAGCAGTACTTC. This sequence encodes CASSSPGQGTYEQYF.

This chain uses TRBV6-5 with TRBJ2-1, with 8 bases that match TRBD1. The CDR3 runs 13 residues. CDR1 MNHEY and CDR2 SVGAGI come from the germline V gene. V lost 11 bases, J lost 3 bases, and 6 bases stayed unmatched. The CDR3 spells CAGGQAYYNEQFF. CDR3 nucleotide sequence: TGTGCCGGGGGACAGGCTTACTACAATGAGCAGTTCTTC.

The chain joins TRBV19 to TRBJ2-6, with D possibly being TRBD1 (5 bases). The CDR3 sequence is 18 residues long. V lost 8 bases and J lost 0, with 20 bases in between. CDR1 is LNHDA, CDR2 SQIVND, per germline (reference sequence). CDR3 DNA: TGTGCCAGTCTCCAAGGCAGGGTAGATCCCTCTGGGGCCAACGTCCTGACTTTC. Encoded protein: CASLQGRVDPSGANVLTF.

The gene calls are TRBV6-1 and TRBJ2-7; TRBD1 agrees at 7 bases. This CDR3 spans 15 amino acids. V was clipped by 0 bases and J by 3 bases; unmatched bases: 5. Germline assignment: CDR1 MNHNS and CDR2 SASEGT. In DNA, the CDR3 is TGTGCCAGCAGTGAAGCGCTCAGGGGGTACTACGAGCAGTACTTC. It specifies CASSEALRGYYEQYF.